These T cell receptor beta chains were read from a single sample in a study of blood T cell repertoires in COVID-19. Here immunoSEQ multiplex PCR was the method, and the copy in TCRdb shows in-frame clones only, minus some. This sample has about 100,000 clones, with around nine tenths found just once. Input material: peripheral blood. The receptors were gathered from a man older than 75 with acute or convalescent COVID-19. The CDR3 runs from the conserved cysteine through the conserved F or W. The D gene is left open where the match is weak. Only part of the rows carry a size: once, few, many, or a class if the clone is expanded.

v_gene: TRBV19
d_gene: NA
abundance: NA
j_gene: TRBJ1-3
CDR3aa: CASTRGLGNTIYF
CDR3nt: TGTGCCAGTACCAGAGGGCTTGGAAACACCATATATTTT

v_gene: TRBV11-2
d_gene: TRBD1
abundance: NA
j_gene: TRBJ2-2
CDR3aa: CASSYRDSNTGELFF
CDR3nt: TGTGCCAGCAGCTACCGGGACAGCAACACCGGGGAGCTGTTTTTT

v_gene: TRBV5-6
d_gene: NA
abundance: NA
j_gene: TRBJ1-6
CDR3aa: CASSFTGRSPLHF
CDR3nt: TGTGCCAGCAGCTTTACAGGGAGATCACCCCTCCACTTT

v_gene: TRBV3-1/TRBV3-2
d_gene: TRBD1
abundance: NA
j_gene: TRBJ1-1
CDR3aa: CASSHSDRGHAEAFF
CDR3nt: TGTGCCAGCAGCCACTCGGACAGGGGGCACGCTGAAGCTTTCTTT

v_gene: TRBV4-3
d_gene: TRBD1
abundance: NA
j_gene: TRBJ2-3
CDR3aa: CASSQDRGTATDTQYF
CDR3nt: TGCGCCAGCAGCCAAGATAGGGGGACAGCTACAGATACGCAGTATTTT

v_gene: TRBV11-2
d_gene: TRBD1
abundance: NA
j_gene: TRBJ2-1
CDR3aa: CASSLWTGGFHNEQFF
CDR3nt: TGTGCCAGCAGCCTTTGGACAGGGGGGTTCCACAATGAGCAGTTCTTC

v_gene: TRBV6-5
d_gene: NA
abundance: once
j_gene: TRBJ2-7
CDR3aa: CASSYSPDSLYEQYF
CDR3nt: TGTGCCAGCAGTTACTCGCCGGACAGTTTATACGAGCAGTACTTC

v_gene: TRBV12-3/TRBV12-4
d_gene: NA
abundance: NA
j_gene: TRBJ2-2
CDR3aa: CAIRLTGELFF
CDR3nt: TGTGCCATACGGTTGACCGGGGAGCTGTTTTTT

v_gene: TRBV7-3
d_gene: NA
abundance: NA
j_gene: TRBJ2-1
CDR3aa: CASSLNGGGWSSYNEQFF
CDR3nt: TGTGCCAGCAGCTTAAACGGTGGCGGGTGGAGCTCCTACAATGAGCAGTTCTTC

v_gene: TRBV7-9
d_gene: NA
abundance: NA
j_gene: TRBJ2-7
CDR3aa: CASSLTPAYEQYF
CDR3nt: TGTGCCAGCAGCCTGACTCCCGCCTACGAGCAGTACTTC

v_gene: TRBV12-3/TRBV12-4
d_gene: NA
abundance: NA
j_gene: TRBJ1-5
CDR3aa: CASRRNDRPQHF
CDR3nt: TGTGCCAGCAGGCGTAACGACAGGCCCCAGCATTTT

v_gene: TRBV9
d_gene: TRBD2
abundance: few
j_gene: TRBJ2-7
CDR3aa: CASSPGTSSYEQYF
CDR3nt: TGTGCCAGCAGCCCCGGGACTAGCAGCTACGAGCAGTACTTC

v_gene: TRBV6-4
d_gene: NA
abundance: NA
j_gene: TRBJ2-1
CDR3aa: CASSEEIGYSEACNEQFF
CDR3nt: TGTGCCAGCAGTGAGGAAATAGGATATTCGGAGGCTTGCAATGAGCAGTTCTTC

v_gene: TRBV5-8
d_gene: NA
abundance: NA
j_gene: TRBJ1-5
CDR3aa: CASSLGTDSNQPQHF
CDR3nt: TGTGCCAGCAGCTTGGGGACAGATAGCAATCAGCCCCAGCATTTT

v_gene: TRBV29-1
d_gene: TRBD1
abundance: NA
j_gene: TRBJ1-3
CDR3aa: CAGQDPSSGNTIYF
CDR3nt: TGCGCCGGACAGGACCCCTCCTCTGGAAACACCATATATTTT

v_gene: TRBV6-6
d_gene: TRBD2
abundance: NA
j_gene: TRBJ2-7
CDR3aa: CASTGTISEQYF
CDR3nt: TGTGCCAGCACCGGGACTATCAGCGAGCAGTACTTC

v_gene: TRBV28
d_gene: TRBD2
abundance: NA
j_gene: TRBJ2-7
CDR3aa: CASKHKRGSSYEQYF
CDR3nt: TGTGCCAGCAAACACAAGCGGGGAAGCTCCTACGAGCAGTACTTC

v_gene: TRBV10-3
d_gene: NA
abundance: NA
j_gene: TRBJ2-1
CDR3aa: CAISESSLAGGYNEQFF
CDR3nt: TGTGCCATCAGTGAGTCCTCACTAGCAGGAGGCTACAATGAGCAGTTCTTC

v_gene: TRBV7-2
d_gene: NA
abundance: NA
j_gene: TRBJ2-7
CDR3aa: CASSSGGTGTYEQYF
CDR3nt: TGTGCCAGCAGTTCAGGCGGGACGGGGACCTACGAGCAGTACTTC

v_gene: TRBV4-3
d_gene: TRBD1
abundance: NA
j_gene: TRBJ1-3
CDR3aa: CASSRDREFGGNTIYF
CDR3nt: TGCGCCAGCAGCCGGGACAGGGAATTTGGCGGAAACACCATATATTTT

v_gene: TRBV6-5
d_gene: TRBD1
abundance: few
j_gene: TRBJ1-2
CDR3aa: CASSWAGGVYGYTF
CDR3nt: TGTGCCAGCAGTTGGGCAGGGGGCGTATATGGCTACACCTTC

v_gene: TRBV15
d_gene: NA
abundance: NA
j_gene: TRBJ2-7
CDR3aa: CATSRDRTGLGEQYF
CDR3nt: TGTGCCACCAGCAGAGATCGAACAGGTTTGGGCGAGCAGTACTTC

v_gene: TRBV5-4
d_gene: NA
abundance: NA
j_gene: TRBJ1-2
CDR3aa: CASTLRLANYGYTF
CDR3nt: TGTGCCAGCACCCTGAGACTCGCTAACTATGGCTACACCTTC

v_gene: TRBV6-1
d_gene: NA
abundance: NA
j_gene: TRBJ1-6
CDR3aa: CASSEGQLALHF
CDR3nt: TGTGCCAGCAGTGAAGGACAGCTGGCCCTCCACTTT

v_gene: TRBV12-3/TRBV12-4
d_gene: NA
abundance: NA
j_gene: TRBJ1-5
CDR3aa: CASAIYSNQPQHF
CDR3nt: TGTGCCAGTGCCATCTATAGCAATCAGCCCCAGCATTTT

v_gene: TRBV5-1
d_gene: NA
abundance: NA
j_gene: TRBJ2-6
CDR3aa: CASSPTQAGANVLTF
CDR3nt: TGCGCCAGCAGCCCCACCCAAGCGGGGGCCAACGTCCTGACTTTC

v_gene: TRBV7-2
d_gene: NA
abundance: once
j_gene: TRBJ1-6
CDR3aa: CASSQTPPGNGSPLHF
CDR3nt: TGTGCCAGCAGTCAAACCCCTCCAGGGAACGGTTCACCCCTCCACTTT

v_gene: TRBV1
d_gene: NA
abundance: NA
j_gene: TRBJ1-5
CDR3aa: CTSSNPGQENQPQHF
CDR3nt: TGCACCAGCAGCAACCCGGGACAGGAGAATCAGCCCCAGCATTTT

v_gene: TRBV14
d_gene: NA
abundance: NA
j_gene: TRBJ2-7
CDR3aa: CASSQDMRMSSYEQYF
CDR3nt: TGTGCCAGCAGCCAAGATATGAGGATGAGCTCCTACGAGCAGTACTTC

v_gene: TRBV7-9
d_gene: NA
abundance: NA
j_gene: TRBJ1-6
CDR3aa: CASTPSRGNDSPLHF
CDR3nt: TGTGCCAGCACCCCGTCACGGGGGAACGATTCACCCCTCCACTTT

v_gene: TRBV7-9
d_gene: TRBD2
abundance: NA
j_gene: TRBJ2-1
CDR3aa: CASSTSGNYNEQFF
CDR3nt: TGTGCCAGCAGCACTAGCGGGAATTACAATGAGCAGTTCTTC

v_gene: TRBV23-1
d_gene: TRBD2
abundance: NA
j_gene: TRBJ2-2
CDR3aa: CASSQYSRREGRGTGELFF
CDR3nt: TGCGCCAGCAGTCAATATTCCCGGAGGGAGGGCCGGGGCACCGGGGAGCTGTTTTTT

v_gene: TRBV7-2
d_gene: NA
abundance: NA
j_gene: TRBJ2-1
CDR3aa: CASSLGLAFGDEQFF
CDR3nt: TGTGCCAGCAGCTTAGGGCTAGCGTTTGGCGATGAGCAGTTCTTC

v_gene: TRBV7-8
d_gene: TRBD1
abundance: NA
j_gene: TRBJ2-5
CDR3aa: CASSRGGSFQETQYF
CDR3nt: TGTGCCAGCAGCCGAGGGGGCAGTTTCCAAGAGACCCAGTACTTC

v_gene: TRBV15
d_gene: TRBD2
abundance: NA
j_gene: TRBJ2-1
CDR3aa: CATSRAIAGGANEQFF
CDR3nt: TGTGCCACCAGCAGAGCAATAGCGGGAGGGGCCAATGAGCAGTTCTTC

v_gene: TRBV9
d_gene: NA
abundance: NA
j_gene: TRBJ1-2
CDR3aa: CASSEGDGSNYGYTF
CDR3nt: TGTGCCAGCAGCGAGGGGGACGGATCTAACTATGGCTACACCTTC

v_gene: TRBV5-1
d_gene: NA
abundance: NA
j_gene: TRBJ1-2
CDR3aa: CASRWEVSSYGYTF
CDR3nt: TGCGCCAGCAGGTGGGAGGTATCTTCTTATGGCTACACCTTC

v_gene: TRBV12-1
d_gene: NA
abundance: NA
j_gene: TRBJ2-6
CDR3aa: CASSGDRFLRSGANVLTF
CDR3nt: TGTGCCAGCAGCGGTGACAGGTTTCTGCGCTCTGGGGCCAACGTCCTGACTTTC

v_gene: TRBV18
d_gene: NA
abundance: once
j_gene: TRBJ1-4
CDR3aa: CASRVPTEKLFF
CDR3nt: TGTGCCAGCCGTGTCCCTACTGAAAAACTGTTTTTT

v_gene: TRBV9
d_gene: TRBD2
abundance: NA
j_gene: TRBJ2-7
CDR3aa: CASSRLAGSYEQYF
CDR3nt: TGTGCCAGCAGCCGACTAGCGGGTTCCTACGAGCAGTACTTC

v_gene: TRBV19
d_gene: TRBD1
abundance: few
j_gene: TRBJ2-7
CDR3aa: CASSSRTGTEQYF
CDR3nt: TGTGCCAGTAGTTCGAGGACAGGTACCGAGCAGTACTTC

v_gene: TRBV7-9
d_gene: NA
abundance: NA
j_gene: TRBJ2-3
CDR3aa: CASSPGSTDTQYF
CDR3nt: TGTGCCAGCAGTCCGGGTAGCACAGATACGCAGTATTTT

v_gene: TRBV15
d_gene: NA
abundance: NA
j_gene: TRBJ2-3
CDR3aa: CATSRGIRGDTQYF
CDR3nt: TGTGCCACCAGCAGGGGAATCCGGGGAGATACGCAGTATTTT

v_gene: TRBV5-1
d_gene: NA
abundance: NA
j_gene: TRBJ2-7
CDR3aa: CASSVQGTDYEQYF
CDR3nt: TGCGCCAGCAGCGTACAGGGAACTGACTACGAGCAGTACTTC

v_gene: TRBV6-5
d_gene: NA
abundance: few
j_gene: TRBJ2-1
CDR3aa: CASSYSRQRSYNEQFF
CDR3nt: TGTGCCAGCAGTTACTCGAGGCAACGCTCCTACAATGAGCAGTTCTTC